The present entry profiles one TCR beta chain with its context. What it binds is unknown. The data originate from a study of blood T cells in healthy people across ages. General study points: PBMCs went unsorted, and a conclusive naive versus antigen-experienced comparison was therefore prevented.

PCR was performed a second time for roughly 7 to 11 cycles using a sample-barcoded 5' primer and a J-beta primer mix. Each single sample gave us at least 3 million CDR3-containing paired-end reads. From the 5' RACE reads, TCRdb called clonotypes with MiXCR, one entry per CDR3 protein. The repertoire has 600,000 or so distinct CDR3 sequences, roughly 21% of them found once; the top ten carry approximately 3.7%. Around 9.4 milliliters was the volume of peripheral blood drawn from each donor. Sequencing was performed on blood. The TCR was taken from a man aged 65 to 85 in good health.

Here the CDR3 DNA reads TGTGCCACCAGCACCCAGACAGGCACTGAAGCTTTCTTT. Its protein product is CATSTQTGTEAFF. The chain employs TRBV15 and TRBJ1-1; D possibly corresponds to TRBD1 (6 bases). Germline CDR1 is LNHNV and CDR2 is YYDKDF (reference sequence). This CDR3 spans 13 amino acids. The V gene lost 4 bases and the J gene lost 4 bases, with 10 bases spanning the gap.